The 12 T cell receptor beta chains presented below share a single source sample, sequenced in a study of control samples from healthy donors and cancer patients (dated by TCRdb to about 2020). Receptor amplification or capture employed the immunoSEQ multiplex PCR assay. TCRdb stores this immuneACCESS table with in-frame sequences only. Part of the clones is absent; in the studies checked, under half of the shortfall reflects unresolved V genes, and no reason is known for the rest. A total of about 150,000 clones appear in this sample, 93% of them only once. The biggest ten clones account for around 2.2% of the sample. Sequenced sample: blood. Source of these receptors: a man between 45 and 60 years old in good health.

The rearrangement links TRBV19 to TRBJ1-4; no clear D gene. The germline gives CDR1 LNHDA, CDR2 SQIVND (reference sequence). The ends were cut back, 1 base at V and 7 bases at J, with 13 bases in the middle. The CDR3 is 15 residues long. CDR3 coding DNA: TGTGCCAGTAGTATAGTTGGTTCTGGAGGTGAAAAACTGTTTTTT. It translates to CASSIVGSGGEKLFF.

The rearrangement uses TRBV18 and TRBJ1-3; D possibly corresponds to TRBD1 (5 bases). The ends were cut back, 8 bases at V and 0 bases at J, with 8 bases in the middle. The germline gives CDR1 KGHSH, CDR2 LQKENI. The CDR3 extends over 13 amino acids. The CDR3 reads CASRDFSGNTIYF. The CDR3 coding sequence is TGTGCCAGCCGGGACTTCTCTGGAAACACCATATATTTT.

The V and J genes are TRBV14 and TRBJ2-7, with unresolved D. The CDR3 totals 11 residues. The V gene lost 4 bases and the J gene lost 7 bases, with 8 bases spanning the gap. Germline values: CDR1 SGHDN, CDR2 FVKESK. The CDR3, as DNA: TGTGCCAGCAGCCCCGGGCGGGAGCAGTACTTC. This encodes CASSPGREQYF.

The J gene is TRBJ1-1, the V gene TRBV12-3 or TRBV12-4; D is possibly TRBD1 (6 bases). V gave up 8 bases and J gave up 7 bases, with 11 bases separating them. CDR3 length: 11 amino acids. For the CDR3, the DNA is TGTGCCAGCCATCTCAGGGGTGAAGCTTTCTTT. This sequence encodes CASHLRGEAFF.

The chain is built from TRBV12-3 or TRBV12-4 and TRBJ1-1; TRBD1 agrees at 8 bases. This CDR3 has 13 amino acids. Trimming cost V 2 bases and J 5 bases; bases outside gene matches: 1. This CDR3 reads CASSLNRGTEAFF. The CDR3 DNA reads TGTGCCAGCAGTTTAAACAGGGGGACTGAAGCTTTCTTT.

This rearrangement joins TRBV29-1 to TRBJ1-2; D is possibly TRBD1 (6 bases). Looked up from germline, CDR1 is SQVTM and CDR2 is ANQGSEA. This CDR3 region has 11 residues. Trimming cost V 4 bases and J 8 bases, with 11 bases left between them. CDR3 loop: CSVGIGQGYTF. CDR3 DNA sequence: TGCAGCGTTGGGATAGGACAGGGCTACACCTTC.

The rearrangement uses TRBV11-2 and TRBJ1-5; a possible D gene is TRBD1 (6 bases). This CDR3 has 14 residues. CDR1 is SGHAT and CDR2 is FQNNGV in the germline V gene. Trimming took 6 bases from V and 2 from J, leaving 11 bases between them. As DNA, the CDR3 is TGTGCCAGCAGTCCAAACAGGGGCAATCAGCCCCAGCATTTT. This translates into CASSPNRGNQPQHF.

The V and J genes are TRBV30 and TRBJ1-5, with a tentative D call TRBD1 (5 bases). The germline V gene has CDR1 GTSNPN and CDR2 SVGIG (reference sequence). Between the trimmed V and J ends, which lost 5 bases and 1 base, there was a span of 9 bases. This CDR3 has 13 residues. CDR3 protein: CAWGGGSNQPQHF. The CDR3 DNA reads as TGTGCCTGGGGGGGAGGCAGCAATCAGCCCCAGCATTTT.

The chain combines TRBV6-5 with TRBJ1-5, with a weak D call TRBD1 (5 bases). The germline V and J ends were trimmed by 4 bases and 0 bases, with 13 bases remaining between them. There are 16 residues in the CDR3. Germline assignment: CDR1 MNHEY and CDR2 SVGAGI. The CDR3 bases are TGTGCCAGCAGTTGGAACAGGAGGGATAGCAATCAGCCCCAGCATTTT. It encodes CASSWNRRDSNQPQHF.

The V gene is TRBV28, the J gene TRBJ2-7; 9 bases fit TRBD1. The length of the CDR3 is 16 residues. The germline V gene has CDR1 MDHEN and CDR2 SYDVKM. V was pared by 4 bases and J by 5 bases, with 12 bases of the junction left unmatched. The CDR3 DNA follows: TGTGCCAGCAGTTCCCGCCGGGACAGGGTAACAAACGAGCAGTACTTC. Encoded protein: CASSSRRDRVTNEQYF.

The chain recombines TRBV12-3 or TRBV12-4 with TRBJ1-2; no firm D call. The germline V and J ends were trimmed by 6 bases and 4 bases, with 6 bases remaining between them. The CDR3 spans 11 residues. DNA for the CDR3: TGTGCCAGCAGCCGAACCTATGGCTACACCTTC. Protein product: CASSRTYGYTF.

The chain carries TRBV7-9 and TRBJ1-6; 7 nucleotides line up with TRBD1. CDR1 and CDR2 from the germline V gene are SEHNR and FQNEAQ (reference sequence). The J segment lost 0 bases and the V segment lost 4 bases, leaving 9 bases of the junction unmatched. The CDR3 length is 18 residues. In nucleotides, the CDR3 is TGTGCCAGCAGCTCTCCGGGACAGTCAAACTCCTATAATTCACCCCTCCACTTT. Protein: CASSSPGQSNSYNSPLHF.